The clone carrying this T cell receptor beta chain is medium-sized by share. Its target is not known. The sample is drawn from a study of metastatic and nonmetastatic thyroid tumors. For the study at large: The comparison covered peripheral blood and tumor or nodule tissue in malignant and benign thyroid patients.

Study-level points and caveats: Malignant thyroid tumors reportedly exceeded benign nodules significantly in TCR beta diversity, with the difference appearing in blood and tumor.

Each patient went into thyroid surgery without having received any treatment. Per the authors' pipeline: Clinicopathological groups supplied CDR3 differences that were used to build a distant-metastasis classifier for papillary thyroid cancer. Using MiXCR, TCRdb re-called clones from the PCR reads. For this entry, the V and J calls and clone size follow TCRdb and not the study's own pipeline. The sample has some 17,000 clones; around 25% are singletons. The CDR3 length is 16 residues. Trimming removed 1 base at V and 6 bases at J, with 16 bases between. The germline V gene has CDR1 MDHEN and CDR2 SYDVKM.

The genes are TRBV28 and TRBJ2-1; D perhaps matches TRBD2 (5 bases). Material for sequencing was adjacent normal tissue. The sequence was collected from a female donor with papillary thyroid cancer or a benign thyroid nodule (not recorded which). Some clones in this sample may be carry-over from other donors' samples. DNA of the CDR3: TGTGCCAGCAGTTTATTTCGGGGAGCCAAATTCAATGAGCAGTTCTTC. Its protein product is CASSLFRGAKFNEQFF.